This is a list of T cell receptor beta chains from one sample in a study of beta chain features in type 1 diabetes. Clones were read by immunoSEQ multiplex PCR, and TCRdb kept only the in-frame ones, dropping some. The table shows a few hundred thousand clones, with about a tenth occurring only once. Sequenced input: naive CD4+ T cells from blood. These receptors were collected from a man aged 25 to 40 with type 1 diabetes. CDR3s include the opening cysteine and the closing phenylalanine or tryptophan. Fields, in order: clone size, V gene, J gene, D gene, CDR3 length, CDR3 protein, CDR3 DNA. A D gene is named only where the DNA matches it firmly. Size is omitted from some rows. Given values are once, few, many or a class for expanded clones.

>few|TRBV7-9|TRBJ2-7|NA|15
CASSPAGANSYEQYF
TGTGCCAGCAGCCCCGCGGGTGCAAACTCCTACGAGCAGTACTTC
>NA|TRBV7-2|TRBJ2-2|TRBD1|12
CASSFWDRALFF
TGTGCCAGCAGCTTTTGGGACAGGGCTCTGTTTTTT
>NA|TRBV6-6|TRBJ1-5|TRBD1|14
CASSRDRRAEPQHF
TGTGCCAGCAGCCGGGACAGGCGTGCTGAACCCCAGCATTTT
>few|TRBV15|TRBJ2-5|NA|13
CATSRDQAETQYF
TGTGCCACCAGCAGAGATCAAGCCGAGACCCAGTACTTC
>few|TRBV20-1|TRBJ1-2|NA|11
CTARNKNGYTF
TGCACCGCTAGAAATAAAAATGGCTACACCTTC
>NA|TRBV19|TRBJ2-7|NA|12
CASSFHAGEQYF
TGTGCCAGTAGTTTCCACGCGGGCGAGCAGTACTTC
>few|TRBV6-1|TRBJ1-1|NA|14
CASSEDNLNTEAFF
TGTGCCAGCAGTGAGGACAATTTGAACACTGAAGCTTTCTTT
>NA|TRBV6-6|TRBJ1-5|NA|14
CASSYSEGIQPQHF
TGTGCCAGCAGTTACTCGGAGGGGATTCAGCCCCAGCATTTT
>NA|TRBV9|TRBJ1-5|TRBD1|15
CASSVSGDRNQPQHF
TGTGCCAGCAGCGTTTCCGGGGACAGAAATCAGCCCCAGCATTTT
>few|TRBV7-9|TRBJ2-1|TRBD1|16
CASSLKGRGPYNEQFF
TGTGCCAGCAGCTTAAAAGGCAGGGGGCCCTACAATGAGCAGTTCTTC
>few|TRBV7-3|TRBJ2-7|NA|15
CASSLSSQGPYEQYF
TGTGCCAGCAGCTTATCATCACAGGGTCCCTACGAGCAGTACTTC
>NA|TRBV19|TRBJ2-7|NA|14
CASRGAATSYEQYF
TGTGCCAGCAGGGGGGCGGCGACTTCCTACGAGCAGTACTTC
>NA|TRBV7-9|TRBJ1-2|NA|14
CASSQPGGVSGYTF
TGTGCCAGCAGCCAGCCGGGGGGCGTTAGTGGCTACACCTTC
>NA|TRBV29-1|TRBJ2-3|NA|13
CSDQGQGPYTQYF
TGCAGCGATCAGGGTCAGGGGCCATATACGCAGTATTTT
>few|TRBV5-1|TRBJ1-2|NA|14
CASRQGSPGDGYTF
TGCGCCAGCAGGCAGGGGTCCCCCGGTGATGGCTACACCTTC
>NA|TRBV28|TRBJ1-2|NA|14
CASSLPGVTNGYTF
TGTGCCAGCAGTTTACCAGGGGTGACTAATGGCTACACCTTC
>NA|TRBV2|TRBJ2-1|TRBD1|14
CASSDNRGGNEQFF
TGTGCCAGCAGTGACAACAGGGGTGGGAATGAGCAGTTCTTC
>few|TRBV7-2|TRBJ2-2|TRBD1|15
CASSLGTGNTGELFF
TGTGCCAGCAGCTTAGGGACAGGGAACACCGGGGAGCTGTTTTTT
>few|TRBV28|TRBJ1-6|TRBD1|15
CASSPSTGGNSPLHF
TGTGCCAGCAGTCCCTCGACAGGGGGTAATTCACCCCTCCACTTT
>NA|TRBV11-2|TRBJ2-7|TRBD2|15
CASSQTSGDSYEQYF
TGTGCCAGCAGCCAGACTAGCGGGGACTCCTACGAGCAGTACTTC
>NA|TRBV4-2|TRBJ2-7|NA|16
CASSQRTRDTSYEQYF
TGTGCCAGCAGCCAAAGGACCCGGGACACCTCCTACGAGCAGTACTTC
>NA|TRBV7-3|TRBJ2-5|TRBD1|13
CASSLDREETQYF
TGTGCCAGCAGCCTAGACAGGGAGGAGACCCAGTACTTC
>NA|TRBV19|TRBJ1-5|NA|15
CASSPAGKGNQPQHF
TGTGCCAGTAGCCCAGCGGGGAAGGGCAATCAGCCCCAGCATTTT
>few|TRBV28|TRBJ2-3|NA|13
CASLLLSTDTQYF
TGTGCCAGCTTACTCTTGAGCACAGATACGCAGTATTTT
>few|TRBV29-1|TRBJ2-3|TRBD2|15
CSVGGLAGVTDTQYF
TGCAGCGTTGGGGGACTAGCGGGGGTCACAGATACGCAGTATTTT
>NA|TRBV7-2|TRBJ2-4|NA|13
CASSLAGGGIQYF
TGTGCCAGCAGCTTAGCGGGAGGTGGCATTCAGTACTTC